This record concerns one T cell receptor beta chain sequence. Its antigen is still unknown. This entry belongs to a study of cytomegalovirus exposure and HLA in healthy donors. At the level of the study: In a previous analysis, 120 million or so unique TCR beta sequences were found from approximately 180 million T cells.

V was cut by 5 bases and J by 3 bases, with 11 bases left in between. The CDR3 contains 14 residues. Germline V lookup: CDR1 MNHEY, CDR2 SVGAGI. The PCR made use of 60 Vbeta and 13 Jbeta primers. Per the original methods: Later reanalysis found roughly 80 million unique TCR beta chains, some 10 million of them shared. Profiling relied on immunoSEQ multiplex PCR, and the TCRdb table lists in-frame clones only, not all of them. That table gives V, J and clone size, and the DNA gave D and trimming. The sample shows some 90,000 clones, around 78% of them seen only once. Broader study findings: In a later analysis, 16,951 TCR beta sequences were associated with HLA alleles at 0.05 false discovery rate. What was likely a sequencing artifact was a cluster of highly shared sequence variants.

This TCR was sampled from a man aged 30-40 years in good health and CMV-seronegative. The sequenced sample consisted of PBMCs. This chain uses TRBV6-5 with TRBJ2-1, with D maybe TRBD1 (5 bases). CDR3 DNA: TGTGCCAGCAGTAAGACAGCTTACTACAATGAGCAGTTCTTC. Amino acid sequence: CASSKTAYYNEQFF.